Sequencing of this T cell receptor beta chain was carried out in a study of cytomegalovirus exposure and HLA in healthy donors. Regarding this clone: Its antigen remains unknown.

Repertoires were generated with immunoSEQ multiplex PCR, while TCRdb's copy carries only in-frame clones and drops some. The table records 150,000 or so clones, around 84% of them present only once. Regarding the study as a whole: Both high specificity and high sensitivity reportedly marked the classifier's diagnosis of cytomegalovirus status.

Germline V gives CDR1 GTSNPN, CDR2 SVGIG (reference sequence). This CDR3 is built from 14 residues. V shed 4 bases and J shed 3 bases, with 16 bases lying between them. The source material was PBMCs. V usage is TRBV30 and J usage is TRBJ2-7, with D tentatively TRBD1 (6 bases). This receptor was taken from a human donor in good health. The chain's CDR3 is CAWTTGQTDYEQYF. The DNA for the CDR3 is TGTGCCTGGACTACCGGACAGACAGACTACGAGCAGTACTTC.